This entry lists 32 T cell receptor beta chains sequenced from one sample in a study of CD8 T cells in ankylosing spondylitis (dated by TCRdb to the late 2010s). Libraries came from 5' RACE. The sample was run on an Illumina HiSeq 2500. The public reads were run again by TCRdb, first through fastp at Q25 and then through MiXCR, and only productive beta chains were kept. Duplicate CDR3 protein sequences are folded into a single record with the most common DNA and genes. The sample has 150,000 or so distinct CDR3 sequences on record, 25% to 35% of them singletons. The top ten hold 4.5% to 6% of the sample. The sample consisted of synovial fluid, either unsorted or a sorted T cell fraction (not recorded which). The receptors shown here come from a male donor with ankylosing spondylitis.

This clonotype has just a few counts. The gene calls are TRBV11-1 and TRBJ2-1, with 11 bases aligning to TRBD2. Germline V gives CDR1 SGHAT, CDR2 FQDESV (reference sequence). The ends lost 3 bases at V and 3 bases at J; junction bases unmatched: 10. The length of the CDR3 is 18 residues. CDR3 nucleotides: TGTGCCAGCAGCTTCCGCCTAGCGGGAGGTCCCCTCTACAATGAGCAGTTCTTC. This codes for CASSFRLAGGPLYNEQFF.

CDR3 in amino acids: CASSKDRGRAFF. Written as DNA, the CDR3 is TGTGCCAGCTCAAAGGACAGGGGGAGAGCTTTCTTT. The chain combines TRBV18 with TRBJ1-1; 10 bases agree with TRBD1. This CDR3 is 12 amino acids long. The germline V gene encodes CDR1 KGHSH and CDR2 LQKENI. With V trimmed by 5 bases and J by 10 bases, 4 bases remained unmatched.

In its sample, this clonotype was seen many times. The chain is built from TRBV29-1 and TRBJ2-1; no clear D gene. The V end lost 4 bases, the J end lost 12 bases, and 10 bases lay between the germline ends. The CDR3 runs 10 residues. Germline lookup yields CDR1 SQVTM and CDR2 ANQGSEA. The chain's CDR3 is CSVVRSGQFF. The CDR3 DNA reads TGCAGCGTTGTTAGGTCAGGGCAGTTCTTC.

The V and J genes are TRBV12-3 or TRBV12-4 and TRBJ2-5, with TRBD2 matching 16 bases. After removal of 6 bases from V and 4 bases from J, the junction contained 11 bases not matched to a gene. The CDR3 spans 18 residues. In nucleotides, the CDR3 is TGTGCCAGCAGCTCCGGGACTAGCGGGGGGGCTGGTCCAGAGACCCAGTACTTC. This codes for CASSSGTSGGAGPETQYF.

This clonotype was counted a few times. V and J are TRBV2 and TRBJ2-5; D possibly corresponds to TRBD2 (6 bases). There are 14 residues in the CDR3. The germline gives CDR1 SNHLY, CDR2 FYNNEI. With 5 bases removed from V and 3 bases from J, the gap between germline ends came to 13 bases. This chain's CDR3 is CASSKRGGKETQYF. CDR3 nucleotides: TGTGCCAGCAGTAAACGGGGAGGAAAAGAGACCCAGTACTTC.

In this sample, this clonotype turned up many times. V usage is TRBV6-2 or TRBV6-3 and J usage is TRBJ2-3, with no clear D. This CDR3 region has 15 residues. V dropped 2 bases and J dropped 1 base, with 10 bases sitting between them. Germline CDR1 MNHEY, CDR2 SVGEGT. The CDR3 nucleotides read TGTGCCAGCAGTTACGGAAGGACCCGCACAGATACGCAGTATTTT. Its translation is CASSYGRTRTDTQYF.

The chain carries TRBV20-1 and TRBJ2-1, with 13 bases that match TRBD2. Trimming at V came to 2 bases and at J to 5 bases, leaving 6 bases not matched to a gene. This CDR3 is built from 16 residues. Germline assignment: CDR1 DFQATT and CDR2 SNEGSKA (reference sequence). Here the CDR3 reads CSARFGGTSGNNEQFF. CDR3 sequence (DNA): TGCAGTGCTAGATTCGGGGGGACTAGCGGGAACAATGAGCAGTTCTTC.

This chain joins TRBV20-1 and TRBJ2-5; TRBD2 agrees at 9 bases. The CDR3 has 14 amino acids. CDR1 DFQATT and CDR2 SNEGSKA come from the germline V gene (reference sequence). Losses at the gene ends were 6 bases for V and 4 bases for J; bases not matched to a gene: 9. CDR3 loop: CSARIAGAGETQYF. The CDR3 bases are TGCAGTGCAAGAATAGCGGGGGCCGGAGAGACCCAGTACTTC.

The chain has TRBV20-1 and TRBJ2-1; the match to TRBD2 covers 12 bases. With V trimmed by 6 bases and J by 12 bases, 12 bases remained unmatched. The CDR3 sequence is 14 residues long. The germline V gene has CDR1 DFQATT and CDR2 SNEGSKA (reference sequence). This chain's CDR3 is CSAASSGRALLQFF. In nucleotides, the CDR3 is TGCAGTGCCGCCTCTAGCGGGAGGGCCCTGCTGCAGTTCTTC.

This clonotype appeared a few times. This chain links TRBV5-1 with TRBJ2-3, with 11 bases aligning to TRBD2. The CDR3 is made up of 17 amino acids. V trimming: 0 bases; J trimming: 5 bases; junction bases outside the gene matches: 8. The V gene's germline CDR1 is SGHRS and CDR2 YFSETQ. The CDR3 sequence: CASSLAKLAGVGDTQYF. Written as DNA, the CDR3 is TGCGCCAGCAGCTTGGCCAAACTAGCGGGAGTTGGAGATACGCAGTATTTT.

This clonotype was seen ten or more times. This chain uses TRBV12-3 or TRBV12-4 with TRBJ2-7; D not resolved. The CDR3 runs to 12 residues. The V end lost 6 bases, the J end lost 3 bases, and 9 bases lay between the germline ends. DNA of the CDR3: TGTGCCAGCAGGGTCACCCTCTACGAGCAGTACTTC. Translating gives CASRVTLYEQYF.

The rearrangement joins TRBV6-1 to TRBJ2-7; D tentatively fits TRBD1 or TRBD2 (5 bases each). Trimming removed 6 bases at V and 7 bases at J, with 19 bases between. The CDR3 is 14 amino acids. Germline V gene lookup returns CDR1 MNHNS and CDR2 SASEGT. CDR3 in DNA: TGTGCCAGCAGGAACCGGGGACCTTGGTTGGAGCAGTACTTC. This sequence encodes CASRNRGPWLEQYF.

The V and J genes are TRBV5-6 and TRBJ1-4; no clear D. CDR3 length: 16 residues. CDR1 and CDR2 (germline): SGHDT, YYEEEE. V shed 0 bases and J shed 4 bases, with 13 bases lying between them. The CDR3 region has the DNA TGTGCCAGCAGCTTGGGTCGGGCGGTGAATAATGAAAAACTGTTTTTT. This encodes CASSLGRAVNNEKLFF.

The chain joins TRBV6-1 to TRBJ1-5; a weak D match, TRBD1 (6 bases). The ends were cut back, 8 bases at V and 4 bases at J, with 15 bases in the middle. The CDR3 length is 14 residues. Germline lookup yields CDR1 MNHNS and CDR2 SASEGT. The CDR3 here is CASGLQGGNQPQHF. As DNA, the CDR3 is TGTGCCAGCGGCCTACAGGGTGGGAATCAGCCCCAGCATTTT.

This clonotype was counted ten times or more. The V gene is TRBV5-1, the J gene TRBJ1-1, with D possibly TRBD1 on 5 matching bases. The V and J ends lost 4 bases and 11 bases respectively, with 27 bases between them. The CDR3 covers 16 residues. Germline V gene data show CDR1 as SGHRS and CDR2 as YFSETQ. This chain's CDR3 is CASSPAPGRRLDSAFF. Written as DNA, the CDR3 is TGCGCCAGCAGCCCCGCCCCGGGACGCCGGCTCGATTCCGCTTTCTTT. The variable domain in full, with the rest retrieved from reference TRBV5-1 and TRBJ1-1, is KAGVTQTPRYLIKTRGQQVTLSCSPISGHRSVSWYQQTPGQGLQFLFEYFSETQRNKGNFPGRFSGRQFSNSRSEMNVSTLELGDSALYLCASSPAPGRRLDSAFFGQGTRLTVV.

The V gene is TRBV12-3 or TRBV12-4, the J gene TRBJ2-3; D possibly uses TRBD1 or TRBD2 (5 bases each). This CDR3 region has 12 residues. V gave up 8 bases and J gave up 4 bases, with 10 bases separating them. The CDR3 nucleotides read TGTGCCAGCGGGACCCGTCCAGATACGCAGTATTTT. This codes for CASGTRPDTQYF.

This clonotype was counted only a few times. V gene TRBV15 combines with J gene TRBJ1-5; 8 bases align to TRBD1. This CDR3 contains 15 residues. V lost 5 bases to trimming and J lost 1 base; unmatched junction nucleotides: 4. Germline lookup yields CDR1 LNHNV and CDR2 YYDKDF (reference sequence). The CDR3 here is CATSGQGISNQPQHF. The DNA of the CDR3 is TGTGCCACCAGCGGACAGGGTATCAGCAATCAGCCCCAGCATTTT. Filled out from reference TRBV15 and TRBJ1-5, the complete variable domain reads DAMVIQNPRYQVTQFGKPVTLSCSQTLNHNVMYWYQQKSSQAPKLLFHYYDKDFNNEADTPDNFQSRRPNTSFCFLDIRSPGLGDTAMYLCATSGQGISNQPQHFGDGTRLSIL.

The chain has TRBV20-1 and TRBJ1-1, with a weak D call TRBD1 (5 bases). V was pared by 3 bases and J by 6 bases, with 14 bases between. CDR3 length equals 13 residues. In germline, CDR1 is DFQATT, CDR2 SNEGSKA (reference sequence). CDR3 sequence (DNA): TGCAGTGCTAGGCGACGGGGGAGGGCTGAAGCTTTCTTT. This encodes CSARRRGRAEAFF.

This clonotype was counted ten times or more. The J gene is TRBJ2-5, the V gene TRBV2; no firm D call. Per germline, CDR1 SNHLY and CDR2 FYNNEI. The ends were cut back, 4 bases at V and 2 bases at J, with 8 bases in the middle. The CDR3 has 13 residues. CDR3 DNA sequence: TGTGCCAGCAGTGTTGGCGGTCAAGAGACCCAGTACTTC. Its translation: CASSVGGQETQYF. The variable domain in full, with the rest retrieved from reference TRBV2 and TRBJ2-5, is EPEVTQTPSHQVTQMGQEVILRCVPISNHLYFYWYRQILGQKVEFLVSFYNNEISEKSEIFDDQFSVERPDGSNFTLKIRSTKLEDSAMYFCASSVGGQETQYFGPGTRLLVL.

V is TRBV5-1 and J is TRBJ2-7; 8 bases map to TRBD2. CDR1 and CDR2 (germline): SGHRS, YFSETQ. CDR3 length: 14 residues. The V and J ends lost 2 bases and 3 bases, in that order; junction bases with no gene match: 4. The CDR3 bases are TGCGCCAGCAGCTTAAAAGCGGGAGACTACGAGCAGTACTTC. The encoded protein is CASSLKAGDYEQYF.

This clonotype was seen at least ten times. This chain uses TRBV19 with TRBJ1-6; no firm D call. This CDR3 is built from 16 residues. CDR1 LNHDA and CDR2 SQIVND come from the germline V gene (reference sequence). Trimming shortened V by 4 bases and J by 6 bases, and 16 bases separated the two germline ends. CDR3 amino acids: CASSTGWGSGNSPLHF. The DNA for the CDR3 is TGTGCCAGTAGTACCGGTTGGGGATCTGGTAATTCACCCCTCCACTTT.

The rearrangement links TRBV9 to TRBJ2-3, with a weak D call TRBD1 (5 bases). V gave up 1 base and J gave up 1 base, with 7 bases separating them. Germline V gives CDR1 SGDLS, CDR2 YYNGEE. This CDR3 region has 14 residues. The CDR3 loop is CASSVKQGTDTQYF. CDR3 in DNA: TGTGCCAGCAGCGTAAAACAGGGCACAGATACGCAGTATTTT.

In its sample, this clonotype was seen a few times. The chain couples TRBV5-5 to TRBJ1-5; 9 bases align to TRBD1. The ends lost 1 base at V and 5 bases at J; junction bases unmatched: 7. The CDR3 runs to 16 residues. The germline CDR1 and CDR2 sequences are SGHKS and YYEKEE (reference sequence). The CDR3 loop is CASSLSGQGHYQPQHF. CDR3 coding DNA: TGTGCCAGCAGCTTGTCAGGACAGGGGCATTATCAGCCCCAGCATTTT.

The sample holds many counts of this clonotype. V and J are TRBV12-3 or TRBV12-4 and TRBJ1-2; possible D gene TRBD1, 5 bases. Trimming took off 1 base at V and 6 bases at J, with 12 bases between the two ends. The CDR3 extends over 14 amino acids. The CDR3 loop is CASSLVGTAHGYTF. The CDR3 bases are TGTGCCAGCAGTTTAGTTGGGACTGCCCATGGCTACACCTTC.

The rearrangement uses TRBV5-1 and TRBJ2-7; D is undetermined. Trimming pared 1 base from V and 0 bases from J, leaving 11 bases between. The CDR3 is made up of 15 amino acids. The germline V gene has CDR1 SGHRS and CDR2 YFSETQ. The CDR3 reads CASSLSWTLSYEQYF. DNA for the CDR3: TGCGCCAGCAGCTTGAGTTGGACCCTCTCCTACGAGCAGTACTTC.

There are many counts of this clonotype. The chain combines TRBV7-3 with TRBJ2-2; D might be TRBD1 (6 bases). Germline CDR1 SGHTA, CDR2 FQGTGA. V shed 5 bases and J shed 0 bases, with 13 bases lying between them. This CDR3 spans 16 amino acids. The CDR3 loop reads CASSLKGTTNTGELFF. Here the CDR3 DNA reads TGTGCCAGCAGCCTCAAAGGGACAACGAACACCGGGGAGCTGTTTTTT. The entire variable domain, with the rest obtained from reference TRBV7-3 and TRBJ2-2, is as follows: GAGVSQTPSNKVTEKGKYVELRCDPISGHTALYWYRQSLGQGPEFLIYFQGTGAADDSGLPNDRFFAVRPEGSVSTLKIQRTERGDSAVYLCASSLKGTTNTGELFFGEGSRLTVL.

This clonotype was detected many times. The CDR3 DNA follows: TGCGCCAGCGCGACAGGGGACATGAACACTGAAGCTTTCTTT. Amino acid sequence: CASATGDMNTEAFF. This chain joins TRBV5-1 and TRBJ1-1; TRBD1 aligns across 8 bases. There are 14 residues in the CDR3. CDR1 SGHRS and CDR2 YFSETQ come from the germline V gene. Trimming took 7 bases from V and 0 from J; bases not matched to a gene: 5. The full variable domain, with the rest looked up from reference TRBV5-1 and TRBJ1-1, is KAGVTQTPRYLIKTRGQQVTLSCSPISGHRSVSWYQQTPGQGLQFLFEYFSETQRNKGNFPGRFSGRQFSNSRSEMNVSTLELGDSALYLCASATGDMNTEAFFGQGTRLTVV.

The gene calls are TRBV12-3 or TRBV12-4 and TRBJ1-2, with 8 bases that match TRBD1. V gave up 2 bases and J gave up 8 bases; unmatched junction bases: 4. The CDR3 is 13 amino acids. The CDR3 region is CASSLRTGSGYTF. CDR3 nucleotides: TGTGCCAGCAGTTTAAGGACAGGGAGCGGCTACACCTTC.

This clonotype is classed as medium-sized. The CDR3 protein is CASSPSGSVSYNEQFF. The CDR3 DNA reads as TGTGCCAGCAGCCCTAGCGGGAGCGTCTCCTACAATGAGCAGTTCTTC. V is TRBV7-3 and J is TRBJ2-1; TRBD2 aligns across 10 bases. The CDR3 loop spans 16 amino acids. Germline V lookup: CDR1 SGHTA, CDR2 FQGTGA. V lost 5 bases, J lost 0 bases, and 4 bases stayed unmatched.

The rearrangement joins TRBV20-1 to TRBJ2-3; 7 bases line up with TRBD1. Germline V gene data show CDR1 as DFQATT and CDR2 as SNEGSKA (reference sequence). The CDR3 runs 12 residues. V was clipped by 3 bases and J by 3 bases; unmatched bases: 0. The CDR3 coding sequence is TGCAGTGCTAGGACAGGGACAGATACGCAGTATTTT. Translation gives CSARTGTDTQYF.

This clonotype was seen a few times. Here the CDR3 reads CASSSSPNEQFF. CDR3 DNA sequence: TGTGCCAGCAGTTCTAGCCCTAATGAGCAGTTCTTC. The J gene is TRBJ2-1, the V gene TRBV3-1, with D tentatively TRBD2 (5 bases). CDR3 length equals 12 residues. Trimming took 6 bases from V and 7 from J, leaving 10 bases between them. The germline CDR1 and CDR2 sequences are LGHDT and YNNKEL (reference sequence).

This clonotype was observed at least ten times. The chain uses TRBV18 and TRBJ2-3; 7 bases agree with TRBD1. The germline V gene encodes CDR1 KGHSH and CDR2 LQKENI. Trimming took 0 bases from V and 5 from J; bases not matched to a gene: 8. The CDR3 spans 16 residues. CDR3 DNA: TGTGCCAGCTCACCACCTGGCGCAGGGGGTGGAGATACGCAGTATTTT. It codes for CASSPPGAGGGDTQYF.